This entry lists 21 T cell receptor beta chains sequenced from one sample in a study of T-cell memory formation after mild COVID-19. One entry per CDR3 protein, called by TCRdb with MiXCR from the 5' RACE reads. Altogether about 350,000 distinct CDR3 sequences are present, roughly 15% being singletons, with the ten largest covering 22%. Specimen: PBMCs or a T cell subset sorted from them (not recorded which). These receptors originate from a man younger than 35 who had mild COVID-19 (a few samples of this study predate the infection). Cell type and time point are not known.

This clonotype was detected many times. This chain joins TRBV6-5 and TRBJ2-1; a weak D match, TRBD2 (7 bases). Germline V gene data show CDR1 as MNHEY and CDR2 as SVGAGI. Trimming cost V 0 bases and J 6 bases, with 12 bases left between them. The CDR3 spans 15 residues. In nucleotides, the CDR3 is TGTGCCAGCAGTTACTCGGGGGGGCCGTTCAATGAGCAGTTCTTC. It encodes CASSYSGGPFNEQFF.

CDR3 nucleotide sequence: TGTGCCAGTACAACAGGGGCAAATGGAAACACCATATATTTT. Protein: CASTTGANGNTIYF. The chain has TRBV6-5 and TRBJ1-3; TRBD1 agrees at 7 bases. This CDR3 has 14 residues. Germline V gene lookup returns CDR1 MNHEY and CDR2 SVGAGI. V shed 9 bases and J 3 bases; nucleotides not matched to a gene: 8.

The V gene is TRBV7-9, the J gene TRBJ2-7; 7 bases are a match to TRBD1. This CDR3 has 14 residues. Trimming took 5 bases from V and 3 from J; bases not matched to a gene: 7. Germline-derived CDR1 and CDR2 are SEHNR and FQNEAQ (reference sequence). In nucleotides, the CDR3 is TGTGCCAGCAGCCCCCGACAGGGCCTCTACGAGCAGTACTTC. It translates to CASSPRQGLYEQYF.

Only a few counts were recorded for this clonotype. The chain recombines TRBV12-5 with TRBJ2-5; D remains unclear. The CDR3 spans 16 residues. V was shortened by 1 base and J by 4 bases, with 16 bases between the two germline ends. Germline V lookup: CDR1 LGHNT, CDR2 FRNRAP. CDR3 nucleotides: TGTGCTAGTGGTTTGGCCCACGAGGTTTGGGGAGAGACCCAGTACTTC. Translated: CASGLAHEVWGETQYF.

This clonotype showed up just a few times. V usage is TRBV9 and J usage is TRBJ1-6; 9 bases match TRBD1. This CDR3 is 17 amino acids long. From germline, CDR1 is SGDLS and CDR2 YYNGEE. V lost 7 bases, J lost 10 bases, and 18 bases stayed unmatched. CDR3 DNA sequence: TGTGCCAGCGCGGTGGGACAGGGCATCCAGGCGGGGTCACCCCTCCACTTT. Encoded protein: CASAVGQGIQAGSPLHF.

V gene TRBV10-3 combines with J gene TRBJ1-1; 7 bases map to TRBD1. The CDR3 is 13 residues long. V lost 5 bases, J lost 3 bases, and 3 bases stayed unmatched. The germline gives CDR1 ENHRY, CDR2 SYGVKD. CDR3 sequence (DNA): TGTGCCATCAGTCCAACAGGGGACACTGAAGCTTTCTTT. Encoded protein: CAISPTGDTEAFF.

The rearrangement uses TRBV7-3 and TRBJ1-1; D is uncertain. The germline CDR1 and CDR2 sequences are SGHTA and FQGTGA. Deletions cut 0 bases from V and 4 bases from J, with 15 bases between. CDR3 length: 16 amino acids. CDR3 residues: CASSLTPAAPSTEAFF. The CDR3 coding sequence is TGTGCCAGCAGCTTAACTCCCGCAGCACCGAGCACTGAAGCTTTCTTT.

In this sample, this clonotype turned up a few times. The genes are TRBV29-1 and TRBJ1-1, with 7 bases lining up with TRBD1. In germline, CDR1 is SQVTM, CDR2 ANQGSEA. With V trimmed by 7 bases and J by 3 bases, 8 bases remained unmatched. This CDR3 contains 13 residues. CDR3: CSARGTDHTEAFF. CDR3 DNA: TGCAGCGCCCGAGGGACAGACCACACTGAAGCTTTCTTT.

This clonotype was picked up a small number of times. V gene TRBV5-6 combines with J gene TRBJ1-4; D possibly corresponds to TRBD1 (5 bases). V lost 0 bases to trimming and J lost 8 bases, with 14 bases between them. The CDR3 runs to 15 residues. Per germline, CDR1 SGHDT and CDR2 YYEEEE. The chain's CDR3 is CASSLGREVYEKLFF. CDR3 DNA sequence: TGTGCCAGCAGCTTGGGCAGGGAGGTTTACGAAAAACTGTTTTTT.

The CDR3 reads CASSVSTGSAYVGELFF. CDR3 DNA: TGTGCCAGCAGTGTCTCTACAGGGTCCGCCTATGTGGGGGAGCTGTTTTTT. V is TRBV25-1 and J is TRBJ2-2; D is possibly TRBD1 (6 bases). The V end was cut by 4 bases, the J end by 8 bases, with 23 bases between. Germline loops: CDR1 MGHDK, CDR2 SYGVNS. There are 17 residues in the CDR3.

In this sample, this clonotype turned up a few times. V is TRBV6-2 or TRBV6-3 and J is TRBJ2-7, with 14 bases fitting TRBD2. Trimming at V came to 7 bases and at J to 6 bases, leaving 20 bases not matched to a gene. CDR1 is MNHEY, CDR2 SVGEGT, per germline. This CDR3 region has 19 residues. CDR3 coding DNA: TGTGCCAGCAACCCCTCTCCAGGACTAGCGGGGGGACGGGTGATCGAGCAGTACGTC. This gives the protein CASNPSPGLAGGRVIEQYV.

The CDR3 spells CASSPTIAGGVKNIQYF. CDR3 DNA: TGTGCCAGCAGTCCGACCATAGCGGGGGGGGTCAAAAACATTCAGTACTTC. The V and J genes are TRBV6-5 and TRBJ2-4; TRBD2 matches at 11 bases. Germline assignment: CDR1 MNHEY and CDR2 SVGAGI. V was pared by 5 bases and J by 3 bases, with 9 bases of the junction left unmatched. This CDR3 is 17 amino acids long.

This clonotype was observed at least ten times. The gene calls are TRBV12-3 or TRBV12-4 and TRBJ1-1; D possibly corresponds to TRBD1 (6 bases). This CDR3 has 14 residues. V was shortened by 3 bases and J by 3 bases, with 11 bases between the two germline ends. The CDR3 loop reads CASSFTGSDTEAFF. The DNA of the CDR3 is TGTGCCAGCAGTTTTACAGGGTCCGACACTGAAGCTTTCTTT.

This chain connects TRBV20-1 to TRBJ1-6; 8 nucleotides align to TRBD1. Unmatched junction bases numbered 6, after V lost 1 base and J lost 7 bases. The germline V gene has CDR1 DFQATT and CDR2 SNEGSKA (reference sequence). The CDR3 loop spans 15 amino acids. Written as DNA, the CDR3 is TGCAGTGCTAGAGGGATACAGGGGGGAAATTCACCCCTCCACTTT. The encoded protein is CSARGIQGGNSPLHF.

The rearrangement links TRBV10-3 to TRBJ1-1; the D is unclear. The CDR3 spans 14 residues. Germline CDR1 is ENHRY and CDR2 is SYGVKD. The ends were cut back, 0 bases at V and 0 bases at J, with 5 bases in the middle. The CDR3 nucleotides read TGTGCCATCAGTGAGTCGGCTATGAACACTGAAGCTTTCTTT. Amino acids: CAISESAMNTEAFF.

V is TRBV7-9 and J is TRBJ1-2, with D tentatively TRBD1 (5 bases). V was cut by 4 bases and J by 7 bases, with 16 bases left in between. Germline V gene lookup returns CDR1 SEHNR and CDR2 FQNEAQ (reference sequence). The CDR3 consists of 14 residues. This chain's CDR3 is CASSSRDLTSGYTF. CDR3 DNA sequence: TGTGCCAGCAGCTCAAGGGACCTGACTTCTGGCTACACCTTC.

This clonotype was found a few times. CDR3 DNA: TGTGCCAGCAGCTTAGAGGTCTCCCTAGCGCAGGAATTCAATGAGCAGTTCTTC. It is translated as CASSLEVSLAQEFNEQFF. V gene TRBV7-9 combines with J gene TRBJ2-1, with a weak D call TRBD2 (6 bases). V was trimmed by 1 base and J by 6 bases, leaving 22 bases between them. The CDR3 totals 18 residues. Germline-derived CDR1 and CDR2 are SEHNR and FQNEAQ (reference sequence).

This clonotype was found many times. CDR3 DNA sequence: TGCGCCAGCAGCTTTTCCCGGGACAGACGAGAGCAGTTCTTC. Translation gives CASSFSRDRREQFF. The V call is TRBV5-1, the J call TRBJ2-1, with 7 bases that match TRBD1. The CDR3 consists of 14 residues. V shed 2 bases and J 10 bases; nucleotides not matched to a gene: 9. Germline values: CDR1 SGHRS, CDR2 YFSETQ.

V gene TRBV7-2 combines with J gene TRBJ1-3; D is unresolved. Germline-derived CDR1 and CDR2 are SGHTA and FQGNSA. Trimming pared 5 bases from V and 4 bases from J, leaving 18 bases between. This CDR3 has 16 residues. DNA for the CDR3: TGTGCCAGCAGCACCGGAAACGGGCGCGCGGGAAACACCATATATTTT. Translation: CASSTGNGRAGNTIYF.

V is TRBV2 and J is TRBJ1-2, with 10 bases identical to TRBD1. Germline assignment: CDR1 SNHLY and CDR2 FYNNEI. The CDR3 is made up of 14 amino acids. V lost 3 bases to trimming and J lost 4 bases; unmatched junction nucleotides: 2. The CDR3 nucleotides are TGTGCCAGCAGTGAGGGGACAGGGGTCTATGGCTACACCTTC. Encoded protein: CASSEGTGVYGYTF.

The rearrangement uses TRBV12-3 or TRBV12-4 and TRBJ2-1, with D possibly matching TRBD2 (8 bases). V was trimmed by 5 bases and J by 4 bases, leaving 18 bases between them. The CDR3 has 16 residues. The CDR3 sequence is CASSAREGAEYNEQFF. The CDR3 coding sequence is TGTGCCAGCAGTGCCCGGGAGGGGGCGGAATACAATGAGCAGTTCTTC.